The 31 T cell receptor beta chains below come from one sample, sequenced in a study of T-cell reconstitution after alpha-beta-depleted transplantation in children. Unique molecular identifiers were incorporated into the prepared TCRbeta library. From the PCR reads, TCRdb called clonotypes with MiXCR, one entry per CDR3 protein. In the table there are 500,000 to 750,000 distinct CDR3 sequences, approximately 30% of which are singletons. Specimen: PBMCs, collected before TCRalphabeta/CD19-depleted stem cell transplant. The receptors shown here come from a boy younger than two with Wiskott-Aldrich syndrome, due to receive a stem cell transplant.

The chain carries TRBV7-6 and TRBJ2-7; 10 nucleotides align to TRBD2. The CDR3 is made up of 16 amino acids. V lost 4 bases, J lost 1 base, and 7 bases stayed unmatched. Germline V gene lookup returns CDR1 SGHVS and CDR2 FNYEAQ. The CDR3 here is CASSSYRTSGSYEQYF. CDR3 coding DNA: TGTGCCAGCAGCTCCTACCGGACTAGCGGTTCCTACGAGCAGTACTTC.

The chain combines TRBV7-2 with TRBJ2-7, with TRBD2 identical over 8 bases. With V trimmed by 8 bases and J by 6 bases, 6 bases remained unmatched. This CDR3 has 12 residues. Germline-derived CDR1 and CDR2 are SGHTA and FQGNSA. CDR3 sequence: CASRLAGSEQYF. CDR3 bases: TGTGCCAGCCGGCTAGCGGGCAGCGAGCAGTACTTC.

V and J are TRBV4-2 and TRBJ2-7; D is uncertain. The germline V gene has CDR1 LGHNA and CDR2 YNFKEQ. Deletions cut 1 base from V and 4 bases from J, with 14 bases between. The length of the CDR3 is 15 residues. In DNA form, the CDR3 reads TGTGCCAGCAGCCAAGGGAACAGTGGGTCGTACGAGCAGTACTTC. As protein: CASSQGNSGSYEQYF.

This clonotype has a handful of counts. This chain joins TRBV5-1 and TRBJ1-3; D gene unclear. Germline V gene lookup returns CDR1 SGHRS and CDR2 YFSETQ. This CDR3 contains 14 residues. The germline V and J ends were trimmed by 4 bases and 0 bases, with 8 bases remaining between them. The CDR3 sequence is CASSRPDSGNTIYF. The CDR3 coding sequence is TGCGCCAGCAGCCGACCAGACTCTGGAAACACCATATATTTT. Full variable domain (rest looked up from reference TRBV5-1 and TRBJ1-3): KAGVTQTPRYLIKTRGQQVTLSCSPISGHRSVSWYQQTPGQGLQFLFEYFSETQRNKGNFPGRFSGRQFSNSRSEMNVSTLELGDSALYLCASSRPDSGNTIYFGEGSWLTVV.

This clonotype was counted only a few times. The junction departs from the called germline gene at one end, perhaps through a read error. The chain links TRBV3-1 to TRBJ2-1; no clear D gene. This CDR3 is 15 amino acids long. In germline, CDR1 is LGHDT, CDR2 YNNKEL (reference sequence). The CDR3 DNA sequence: TGTGCCAGCAGTCAAGATGTGACTTCGGGCGGCGAGCAGTTCTTC. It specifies CASSQDVTSGGEQFF.

The CDR3 coding sequence is TGTGCCAGCACCCAAGTGTGGGGACGCAATCAGCCCCAGCATTTT. It codes for CASTQVWGRNQPQHF. The chain couples TRBV12-3 or TRBV12-4 to TRBJ1-5, with a tentative D call TRBD1 (5 bases). V lost 7 bases and J lost 2, with 15 bases in between. This CDR3 contains 15 residues.

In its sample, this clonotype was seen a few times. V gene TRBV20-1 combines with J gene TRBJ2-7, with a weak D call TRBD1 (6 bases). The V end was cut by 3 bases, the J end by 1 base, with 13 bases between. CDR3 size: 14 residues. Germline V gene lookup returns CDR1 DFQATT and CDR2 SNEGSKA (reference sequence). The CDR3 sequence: CSASEGGDSYEQYF. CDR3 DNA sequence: TGCAGTGCTAGCGAAGGGGGAGATTCCTACGAGCAGTACTTC.

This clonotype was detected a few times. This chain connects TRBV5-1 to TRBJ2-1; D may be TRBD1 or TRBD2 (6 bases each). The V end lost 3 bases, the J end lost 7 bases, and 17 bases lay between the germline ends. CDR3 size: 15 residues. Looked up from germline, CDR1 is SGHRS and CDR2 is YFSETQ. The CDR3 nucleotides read TGCGCCAGCAGCTCAGCTTTACGGGGGCTAAATGAGCAGTTCTTC. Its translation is CASSSALRGLNEQFF.

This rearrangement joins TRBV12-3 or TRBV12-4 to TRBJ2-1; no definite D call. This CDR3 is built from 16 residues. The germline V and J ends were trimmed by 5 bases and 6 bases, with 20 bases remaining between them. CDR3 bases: TGTGCCAGCAGTCCCAACTCCCGCAAAAGTCTCAATGAGCAGTTCTTC. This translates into CASSPNSRKSLNEQFF.

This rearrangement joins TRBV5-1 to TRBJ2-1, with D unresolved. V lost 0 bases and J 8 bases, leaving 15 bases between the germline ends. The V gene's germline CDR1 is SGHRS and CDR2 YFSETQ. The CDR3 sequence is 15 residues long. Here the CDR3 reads CASSLASVGQDEQFF. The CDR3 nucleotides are TGCGCCAGCAGCTTGGCCAGTGTTGGTCAAGATGAGCAGTTCTTC.

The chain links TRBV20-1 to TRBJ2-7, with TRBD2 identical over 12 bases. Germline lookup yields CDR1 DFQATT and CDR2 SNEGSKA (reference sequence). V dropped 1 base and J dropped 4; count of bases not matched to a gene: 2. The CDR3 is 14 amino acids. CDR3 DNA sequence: TGCAGTGCTAGAGGGACTAGCGGGACTTACGAGCAGTACTTC. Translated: CSARGTSGTYEQYF.

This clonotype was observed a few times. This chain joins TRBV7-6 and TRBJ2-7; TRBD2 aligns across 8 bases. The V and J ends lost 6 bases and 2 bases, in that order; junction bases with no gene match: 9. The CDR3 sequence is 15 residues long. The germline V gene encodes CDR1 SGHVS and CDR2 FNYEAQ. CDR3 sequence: CASRLGTSGAYEQYF. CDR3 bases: TGTGCCAGCAGACTCGGTACTAGCGGAGCCTACGAGCAGTACTTC.

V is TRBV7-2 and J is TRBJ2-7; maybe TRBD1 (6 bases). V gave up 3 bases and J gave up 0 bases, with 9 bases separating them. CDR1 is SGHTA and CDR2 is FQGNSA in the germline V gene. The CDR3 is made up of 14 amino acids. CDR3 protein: CASSFTGLSYEQYF. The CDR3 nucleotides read TGTGCCAGCAGCTTTACAGGGCTCTCCTACGAGCAGTACTTC. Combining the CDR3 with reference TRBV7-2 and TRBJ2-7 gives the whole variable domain GAGVSQSPSNKVTEKGKDVELRCDPISGHTALYWYRQSLGQGLEFLIYFQGNSAPDKSGLPSDRFSAERTGGSVSTLTIQRTQQEDSAVYLCASSFTGLSYEQYFGPGTRLTVT.

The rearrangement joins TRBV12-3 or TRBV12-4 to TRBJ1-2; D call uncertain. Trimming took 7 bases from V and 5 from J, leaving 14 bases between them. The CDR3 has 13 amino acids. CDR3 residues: CASTLRQQYGYTF. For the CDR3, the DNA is TGTGCCAGCACCCTCCGGCAGCAATATGGCTACACCTTC.

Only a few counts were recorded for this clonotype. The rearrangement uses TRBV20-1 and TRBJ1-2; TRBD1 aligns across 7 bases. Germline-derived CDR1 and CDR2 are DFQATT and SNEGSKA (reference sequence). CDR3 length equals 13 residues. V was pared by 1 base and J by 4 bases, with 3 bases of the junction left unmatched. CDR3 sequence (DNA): TGCAGTGCTAGAGGAGGGACAGCCTATGGCTACACCTTC. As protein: CSARGGTAYGYTF.

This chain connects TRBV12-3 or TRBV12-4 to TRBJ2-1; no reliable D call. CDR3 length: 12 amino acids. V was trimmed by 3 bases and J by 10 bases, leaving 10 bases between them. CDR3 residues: CASSFVGYEQFF. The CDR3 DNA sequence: TGTGCCAGCAGTTTTGTCGGGTACGAGCAGTTCTTC.

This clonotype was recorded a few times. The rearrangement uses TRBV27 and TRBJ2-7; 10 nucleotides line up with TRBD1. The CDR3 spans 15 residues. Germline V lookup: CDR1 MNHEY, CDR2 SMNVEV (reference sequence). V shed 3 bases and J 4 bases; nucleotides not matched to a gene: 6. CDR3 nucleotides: TGTGCCAGCAGTTTCGCGGGACAGGGGTTATACGAGCAGTACTTC. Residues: CASSFAGQGLYEQYF.

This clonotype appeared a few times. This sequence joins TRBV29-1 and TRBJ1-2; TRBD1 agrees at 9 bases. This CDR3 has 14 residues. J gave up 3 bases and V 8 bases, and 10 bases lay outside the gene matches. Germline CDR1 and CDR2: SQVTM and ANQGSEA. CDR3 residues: CSTGTGREYYGYTF. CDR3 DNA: TGCAGCACGGGGACAGGGCGGGAATACTATGGCTACACCTTC.

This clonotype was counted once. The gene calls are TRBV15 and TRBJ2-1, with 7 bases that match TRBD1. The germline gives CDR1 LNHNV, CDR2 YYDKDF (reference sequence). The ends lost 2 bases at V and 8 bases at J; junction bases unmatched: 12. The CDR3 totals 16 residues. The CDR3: CATSRFSRGRIHEQFF. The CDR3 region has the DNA TGTGCCACCAGCAGATTTAGTAGGGGGCGAATCCATGAGCAGTTCTTC.

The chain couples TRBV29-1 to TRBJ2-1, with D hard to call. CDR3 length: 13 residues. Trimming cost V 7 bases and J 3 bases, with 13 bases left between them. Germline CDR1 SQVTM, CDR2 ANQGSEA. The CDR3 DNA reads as TGCAGCGCCTTCGGACCGGGCTACAATGAGCAGTTCTTC. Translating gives CSAFGPGYNEQFF.

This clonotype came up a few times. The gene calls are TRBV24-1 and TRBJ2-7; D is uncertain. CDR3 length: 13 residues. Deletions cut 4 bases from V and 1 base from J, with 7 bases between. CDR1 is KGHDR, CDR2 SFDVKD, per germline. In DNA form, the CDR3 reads TGTGCCACCAGTGACTACAATTCCTACGAGCAGTACTTC. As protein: CATSDYNSYEQYF.

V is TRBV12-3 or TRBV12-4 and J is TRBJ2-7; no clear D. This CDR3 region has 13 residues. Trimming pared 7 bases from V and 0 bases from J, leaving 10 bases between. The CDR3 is CASKVSSSYEQYF. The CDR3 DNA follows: TGTGCCAGCAAAGTTAGCAGCTCCTACGAGCAGTACTTC.

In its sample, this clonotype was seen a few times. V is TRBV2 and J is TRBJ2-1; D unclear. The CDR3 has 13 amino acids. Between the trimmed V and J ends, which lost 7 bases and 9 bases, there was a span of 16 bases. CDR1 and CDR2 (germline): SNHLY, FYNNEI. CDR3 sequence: CASISFLTGEQFF. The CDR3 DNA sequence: TGTGCCAGCATTTCCTTTCTCACGGGTGAGCAGTTCTTC.

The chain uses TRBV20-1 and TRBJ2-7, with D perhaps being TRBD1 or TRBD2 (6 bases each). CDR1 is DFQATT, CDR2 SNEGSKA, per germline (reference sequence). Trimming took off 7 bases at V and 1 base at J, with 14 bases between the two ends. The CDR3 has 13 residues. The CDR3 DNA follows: TGCAGTGTCGGGACGGGGGCGTCCTACGAGCAGTACTTC. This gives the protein CSVGTGASYEQYF.

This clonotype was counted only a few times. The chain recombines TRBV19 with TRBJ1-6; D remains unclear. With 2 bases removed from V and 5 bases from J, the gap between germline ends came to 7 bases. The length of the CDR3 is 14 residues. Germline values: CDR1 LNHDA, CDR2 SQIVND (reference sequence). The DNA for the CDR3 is TGTGCCAGTAGTATAACACCTGATAATTCACCCCTCCACTTT. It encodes CASSITPDNSPLHF.

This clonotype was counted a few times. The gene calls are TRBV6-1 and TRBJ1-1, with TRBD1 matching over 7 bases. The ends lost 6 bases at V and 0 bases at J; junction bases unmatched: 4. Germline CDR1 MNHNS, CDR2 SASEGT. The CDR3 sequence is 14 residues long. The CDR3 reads CASRRTGMNTEAFF. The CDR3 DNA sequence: TGTGCCAGCAGGAGGACAGGAATGAACACTGAAGCTTTCTTT.

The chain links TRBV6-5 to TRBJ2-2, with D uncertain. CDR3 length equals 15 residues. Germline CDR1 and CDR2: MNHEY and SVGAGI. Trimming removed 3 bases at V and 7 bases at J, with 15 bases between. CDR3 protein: CASSYLVGRSGELFF. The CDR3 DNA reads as TGTGCCAGCAGTTATCTGGTCGGGCGGAGCGGGGAGCTGTTTTTT.

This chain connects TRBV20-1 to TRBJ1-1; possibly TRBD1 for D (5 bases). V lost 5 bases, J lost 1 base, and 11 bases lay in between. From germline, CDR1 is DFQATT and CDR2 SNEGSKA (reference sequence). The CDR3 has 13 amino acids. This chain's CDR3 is CSAGGHWNTEAFF. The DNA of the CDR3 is TGCAGTGCTGGGGGTCACTGGAACACTGAAGCTTTCTTT.

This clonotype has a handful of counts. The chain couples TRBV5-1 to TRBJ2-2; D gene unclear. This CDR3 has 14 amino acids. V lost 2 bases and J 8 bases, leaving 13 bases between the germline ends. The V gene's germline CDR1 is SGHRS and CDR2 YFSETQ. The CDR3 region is CASSFGRNEGELFF. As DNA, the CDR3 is TGCGCCAGCAGCTTTGGCAGGAATGAAGGGGAGCTGTTTTTT.

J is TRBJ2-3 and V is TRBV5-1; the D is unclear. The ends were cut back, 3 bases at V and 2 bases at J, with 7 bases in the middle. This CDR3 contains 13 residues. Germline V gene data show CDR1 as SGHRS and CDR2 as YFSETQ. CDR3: CASSSTNTDTQYF. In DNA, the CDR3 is TGCGCCAGCAGCTCGACAAACACAGATACGCAGTATTTT.

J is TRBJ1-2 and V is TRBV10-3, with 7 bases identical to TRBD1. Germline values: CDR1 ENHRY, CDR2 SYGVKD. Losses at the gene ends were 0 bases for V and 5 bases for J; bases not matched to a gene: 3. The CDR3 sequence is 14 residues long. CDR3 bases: TGTGCCATCAGTGAGTCGACAGGGAGGTATGGCTACACCTTC. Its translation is CAISESTGRYGYTF.